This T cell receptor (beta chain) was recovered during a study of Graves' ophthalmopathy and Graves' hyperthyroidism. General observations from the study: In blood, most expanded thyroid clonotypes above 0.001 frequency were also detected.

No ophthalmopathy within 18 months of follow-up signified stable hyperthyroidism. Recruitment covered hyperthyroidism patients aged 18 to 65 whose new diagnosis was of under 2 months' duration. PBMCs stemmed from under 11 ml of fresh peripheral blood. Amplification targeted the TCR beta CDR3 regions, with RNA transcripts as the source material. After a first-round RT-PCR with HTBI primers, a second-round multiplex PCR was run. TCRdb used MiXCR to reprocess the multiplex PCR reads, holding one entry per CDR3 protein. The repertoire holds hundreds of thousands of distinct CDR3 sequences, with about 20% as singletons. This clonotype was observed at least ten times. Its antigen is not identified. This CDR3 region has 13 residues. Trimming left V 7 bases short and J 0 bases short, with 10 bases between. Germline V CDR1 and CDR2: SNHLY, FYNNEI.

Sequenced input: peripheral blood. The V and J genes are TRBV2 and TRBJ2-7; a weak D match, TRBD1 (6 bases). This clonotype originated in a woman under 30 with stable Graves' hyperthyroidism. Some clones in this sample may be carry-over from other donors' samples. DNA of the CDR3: TGTGCCAGCATAAGGACAGACTCCTACGAGCAGTACTTC. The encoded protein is CASIRTDSYEQYF.